Listed here are 15 T cell receptor beta chains from one sample, sequenced in a study of tumor-infiltrating lymphocytes in primary liver carcinoma. With a constant-region primer, TCR beta cDNA was made from around 530 ng of total RNA. Researchers made the TCR beta libraries by running three nested multiplex PCR rounds with slightly modified ARM-PCR. The first two PCR rounds used TRBV1-TRBV30 primers with a Cbeta primer, nine to ten cycles each. TCRdb re-called the multiplex PCR reads through MiXCR, storing one row per CDR3 protein. The sample contains just over 300,000 distinct CDR3 sequences, 58% of which appear only once. Germline DNA was extracted too, while blood RNA derived from unsorted whole blood. The sequenced material came from peripheral blood. Receptor source: a woman aged 25-40 years with primary liver carcinoma and hepatitis B virus infection.

This chain joins TRBV5-6 and TRBJ2-2, with D tentatively TRBD2 (6 bases). V was clipped by 4 bases and J by 4 bases, with 14 bases between them. The CDR3 covers 15 residues. Per the germline V gene, CDR1 is SGHDT and CDR2 is YYEEEE. CDR3 in amino acids: CASSHGGKFTGELFF. The DNA of the CDR3 is TGTGCCAGCAGCCACGGAGGGAAGTTCACCGGGGAGCTGTTTTTT.

This clonotype was detected ten times or more. This chain uses TRBV29-1 with TRBJ2-1; D is ambiguous. Trimming stripped 4 bases from V and 4 bases from J, with 20 bases between. The CDR3 has 16 amino acids. Germline-derived CDR1 and CDR2 are SQVTM and ANQGSEA. CDR3 sequence: CSVGAAKLPPYNEQFF. CDR3 DNA: TGCAGCGTTGGGGCTGCTAAGCTACCCCCTTACAATGAGCAGTTCTTC.

With respect to this clonotype: One junction end disagrees with the germline gene, perhaps due to a read error. For the CDR3, the DNA is TGTGCCATCGGTGAGGAACGCGACACTGAAGCTTTCTTT. It translates to CAIGEERDTEAFF. This chain uses TRBV10-3 with TRBJ1-1, with D uncertain. Germline CDR1 ENHRY, CDR2 SYGVKD. The CDR3 contains 13 residues.

The J gene is TRBJ1-1, the V gene TRBV4-1, with 9 bases aligning to TRBD1. The V gene end was trimmed by 11 bases and the J gene end by 0 bases; junction bases not matched to a gene: 13. Germline CDR1 is MGHRA and CDR2 is YSYEKL. This CDR3 has 16 residues. CDR3 in amino acids: CAGSHKQGAMNTEAFF. The CDR3 DNA sequence: TGCGCCGGTAGCCACAAACAGGGGGCCATGAACACTGAAGCTTTCTTT.

As for this clonotype: This may arise from a read error, as a much more abundant clone is one base away. The chain employs TRBV12-3 or TRBV12-4 and TRBJ2-2; TRBD1 agrees at 7 bases. The CDR3 totals 16 residues. The CDR3: CTSSQWDSLNTGELFF. The DNA for the CDR3 is TGTACCAGCAGTCAATGGGACAGCCTGAACACCGGGGAGCTGTTTTTT.

As regards this clonotype: The CDR3 end shows no conserved phenylalanine or tryptophan, and so a read error is likely. The V call is TRBV6-1, the J call TRBJ2-3; D perhaps matches TRBD1 (6 bases). V was cut by 8 bases and J by 1 base, with 10 bases left in between. CDR1 and CDR2 from the germline V gene are MNHNS and SASEGT. The CDR3 consists of 13 residues. The CDR3 spells CASWGLRTDTQYR. The CDR3 nucleotides are TGTGCCAGCTGGGGGCTACGCACAGATACGCAGTATCGT.

Comments on this clonotype: A much larger clone lies a single base off, so this may be a read error. The J gene is TRBJ1-2, the V gene TRBV12-3 or TRBV12-4; D unresolved. The CDR3 consists of 12 residues. CDR3 bases: TGTACCAGCAGTGTTCAGCTCTATGGCTACACCTTC. Its protein product is CTSSVQLYGYTF.

This clonotype was recorded a few times. J is TRBJ1-5 and V is TRBV4-1, with D unresolved. CDR1 and CDR2 (germline): MGHRA, YSYEKL. The V gene lost 4 bases and the J gene lost 4 bases, with 14 bases spanning the gap. The CDR3 runs to 15 residues. The CDR3 DNA is TGCGCCAGCAGCCTCTCGGGAGCTAAGAATCAGCCCCAGCATTTT. This translates into CASSLSGAKNQPQHF.

The rearrangement uses TRBV7-9 and TRBJ2-5, with 11 bases aligning to TRBD1. V shed 2 bases and J 4 bases; nucleotides not matched to a gene: 9. The length of the CDR3 is 17 residues. Germline assignment: CDR1 SEHNR and CDR2 FQNEAQ (reference sequence). CDR3 nucleotide sequence: TGTGCCAGCAGCTTATACCCGGACAGGGGGCGCGGAGAGACCCAGTACTTC. Encoded protein: CASSLYPDRGRGETQYF.

With regard to this clonotype: The germline gene is not matched at one end of the junction; a read error may be the cause. The chain has TRBV29-1 and TRBJ2-7; 8 bases agree with TRBD1. This CDR3 contains 15 residues. CDR1 and CDR2 from the germline V gene are SQVTM and ANQGSEA. The chain's CDR3 is CSVEGPGQGSYEQCF. The CDR3 DNA sequence: TGCAGCGTTGAAGGACCCGGACAGGGCTCCTACGAGCAGTGCTTC.

The genes are TRBV11-2 and TRBJ2-7, with D possibly being TRBD1 (6 bases). From germline, CDR1 is SGHAT and CDR2 FQNNGV. The germline V and J ends were trimmed by 8 bases and 2 bases, with 22 bases remaining between them. CDR3 length: 16 amino acids. The CDR3 protein is CASGQHVQGYTYEQYF. The DNA for the CDR3 is TGTGCCAGCGGCCAACACGTACAGGGATACACCTACGAGCAGTACTTC.

This clonotype was seen only a few times. The rearrangement uses TRBV7-8 and TRBJ2-3; possible D gene TRBD1, 5 bases. This CDR3 is 15 amino acids long. Deletions cut 1 base from V and 3 bases from J, with 11 bases between. Germline-derived CDR1 and CDR2 are SGHVS and FQNEAQ. The CDR3 nucleotides read TGTGCCAGCAGCTTAGGACAGTATAGGACAGATACGCAGTATTTT. Protein sequence: CASSLGQYRTDTQYF. Variable domain in full (rest from reference TRBV7-8 and TRBJ2-3): GAGVSQSPRYKVAKRGQDVALRCDPISGHVSLFWYQQALGQGPEFLTYFQNEAQLDKSGLPSDRFFAERPEGSVSTLKIQRTQQEDSAVYLCASSLGQYRTDTQYFGPGTRLTVL.

This clonotype was observed a few times. CDR3 in amino acids: CASSIDRGVTDTQYF. As DNA, the CDR3 is TGTGCCAGCAGCATAGACAGAGGGGTCACAGATACGCAGTATTTT. The chain uses TRBV5-5 and TRBJ2-3; D could derive from TRBD1 or TRBD2 (5 bases each). The germline V and J ends were trimmed by 4 bases and 2 bases, with 14 bases remaining between them. Germline lookup yields CDR1 SGHKS and CDR2 YYEKEE (reference sequence). This CDR3 is built from 15 residues.

A word on this clonotype: A much larger clone sits a single nucleotide away, making a read error possible. This chain links TRBV29-1 with TRBJ2-3; 9 positions agree with TRBD2. The V segment lost 8 bases and the J segment 5 bases; nucleotides outside the gene matches: 14. Germline CDR1 SQVTM, CDR2 ANQGSEA. The CDR3 runs 15 residues. CDR3: CSIVPSGVGVDTQYF. The CDR3 nucleotides read TGCAGCATTGTTCCTAGCGGGGTTGGGGTAGATACGCAGTATTTT.

As to this clonotype: A much larger clone lies a single base off, so this may be a read error. This chain connects TRBV12-3 or TRBV12-4 to TRBJ1-1; TRBD1 matches at 7 bases. This CDR3 is built from 15 residues. The CDR3 coding sequence is TGTGCCAGCAGTTTAGGGGCAGGGGGGAACATTGAAGCTTTCTTT. Amino acids: CASSLGAGGNIEAFF.